This passage covers 16 T cell receptor beta chains from one sample sequenced in a study of PD-L1 blockade in urothelial cancer. Some clones are missing from TCRdb's copy, which holds only in-frame ones; the method was immunoSEQ multiplex PCR. Among approximately 39,000 clones listed, 80% to 90% were seen once. The input for sequencing was PBMCs, taken around atezolizumab (anti-PD-L1) treatment. All receptors come from a man between 60 and 75 years old with urothelial cancer.

This clone appeared once. The V and J genes are TRBV5-1 and TRBJ2-1; 8 bases match TRBD1. The CDR3 loop spans 14 amino acids. The germline V gene encodes CDR1 SGHRS and CDR2 YFSETQ. After removal of 4 bases from V and 4 bases from J, the junction contained 4 bases not matched to a gene. The CDR3 sequence is CASSRDRSYNEQFF. The CDR3 DNA reads as TGCGCCAGCAGCCGGGACAGGAGTTACAATGAGCAGTTCTTC.

V gene TRBV9 combines with J gene TRBJ2-1; 9 positions match TRBD2. The CDR3 loop spans 18 amino acids. CDR1 SGDLS and CDR2 YYNGEE come from the germline V gene. Germline trimming cut 0 bases from V and 6 bases from J; bases unmatched to any gene: 13. For the CDR3, the DNA is TGTGCCAGCAGCGTAGACCCTAGCGGGATGACCTTGCGCAATGAGCAGTTCTTC. As protein: CASSVDPSGMTLRNEQFF. Full variable domain (rest looked up from reference TRBV9 and TRBJ2-1): DSGVTQTPKHLITATGQRVTLRCSPRSGDLSVYWYQQSLDQGLQFLIQYYNGEERAKGNILERFSAQQFPDLHSELNLSSLELGDSALYFCASSVDPSGMTLRNEQFFGPGTRLTVL.

This clone was counted only a few times. The chain carries TRBV30 and TRBJ2-2; perhaps TRBD2 as D (6 bases). This CDR3 is built from 13 residues. Germline CDR1 is GTSNPN and CDR2 is SVGIG (reference sequence). V was shortened by 5 bases and J by 8 bases, with 15 bases between the two germline ends. DNA for the CDR3: TGTGCCTGGGACGGGACTGGAGGAGGGGAGCTGTTTTTT. Protein sequence: CAWDGTGGGELFF.

The J gene is TRBJ1-1, the V gene TRBV28; unclear D gene. The CDR3 consists of 16 residues. Between the trimmed V and J ends, which lost 1 base and 1 base, there was a span of 13 bases. Germline-derived CDR1 and CDR2 are MDHEN and SYDVKM. CDR3 nucleotide sequence: TGTGCCAGCAGTTTATCCGTGAGGCGGAGGAACACTGAAGCTTTCTTT. Residues: CASSLSVRRRNTEAFF.

The rearrangement joins TRBV5-1 to TRBJ1-3; a weak D match, TRBD1 (6 bases). V was cut by 0 bases and J by 2 bases, with 12 bases left in between. CDR1 and CDR2 (germline): SGHRS, YFSETQ. This CDR3 contains 16 residues. The CDR3 nucleotides are TGCGCCAGCAGCTTGGCCGGGGGGCACCCTGGAAACACCATATATTTT. The encoded protein is CASSLAGGHPGNTIYF.

V gene TRBV28 combines with J gene TRBJ2-7; 9 nucleotides align to TRBD1. Germline V gene lookup returns CDR1 MDHEN and CDR2 SYDVKM. The trim removed 5 bases at V and 2 bases at J, leaving 4 bases unmatched. CDR3 length: 14 amino acids. CDR3 in DNA: TGTGCCAGCAGTCTCGGGACAGGGCCCTACGAGCAGTACTTC. Translating it yields CASSLGTGPYEQYF.

This sequence joins TRBV4-3 and TRBJ2-5; 8 bases are a match to TRBD2. The junction had 7 bases not matched to a gene; V was cut back by 1 base and J by 3 bases. CDR1 LGHNA and CDR2 YSLEER come from the germline V gene. CDR3 length: 16 amino acids. The CDR3 sequence: CASSQGGAGGKETQYF. Here the CDR3 DNA reads TGCGCCAGCAGCCAAGGGGGGGCGGGGGGAAAAGAGACCCAGTACTTC.

This clone was detected only once. V usage is TRBV5-1 and J usage is TRBJ2-7, with a tentative D call TRBD1 (6 bases). Per germline, CDR1 SGHRS and CDR2 YFSETQ. The V end was cut by 0 bases, the J end by 0 bases, with 10 bases between. The CDR3 runs to 15 residues. CDR3 sequence (DNA): TGCGCCAGCAGCTTGGCGCAGGGGCACTCCTACGAGCAGTACTTC. This translates into CASSLAQGHSYEQYF.

V gene TRBV6-1 combines with J gene TRBJ2-7; D not certain. Per germline, CDR1 MNHNS and CDR2 SASEGT. V gave up 6 bases and J gave up 4 bases, with 7 bases separating them. This CDR3 contains 11 residues. The CDR3: CASSPLYEQYF. CDR3 nucleotides: TGTGCCAGCAGCCCCCTGTACGAGCAGTACTTC.

This clone was picked up one time. V gene TRBV28 combines with J gene TRBJ1-1; TRBD1 matches 9 bases. V lost 6 bases to trimming and J lost 1 base; unmatched junction nucleotides: 9. CDR1 and CDR2 (germline): MDHEN, SYDVKM. The CDR3 loop spans 16 amino acids. CDR3 nucleotides: TGTGCCAGCAGATATACAGGGGGCAGGGGGAACACTGAAGCTTTCTTT. Amino acids: CASRYTGGRGNTEAFF.

This chain uses TRBV7-2 with TRBJ2-1, with D tentatively TRBD2 (5 bases). The CDR3 sequence is 13 residues long. Germline V CDR1 and CDR2: SGHTA, FQGNSA. Deletions cut 5 bases from V and 7 bases from J, with 12 bases between. The CDR3 spells CASSDTGWNEQFF. In DNA, the CDR3 is TGTGCCAGCAGCGATACGGGGTGGAATGAGCAGTTCTTC.

This chain links TRBV5-8 with TRBJ2-5, with 7 bases fitting TRBD1. The CDR3 runs to 15 residues. The germline gives CDR1 SGHTS, CDR2 YDEGEE. V lost 4 bases, J lost 2 bases, and 8 bases stayed unmatched. The CDR3, as DNA: TGTGCCAGCAGCACCACGGGACAGTCTCAAGAGACCCAGTACTTC. Amino acid sequence: CASSTTGQSQETQYF.

CDR3 bases: TGCGCCAGCAGCCTCCCAGACAGCTCTAGCACAGATACGCAGTATTTT. It translates to CASSLPDSSSTDTQYF. The chain couples TRBV5-1 to TRBJ2-3, with a tentative D call TRBD1 (5 bases). CDR1 and CDR2 from the germline V gene are SGHRS and YFSETQ. The CDR3 contains 16 residues. Trimming pared 4 bases from V and 0 bases from J, leaving 15 bases between.

This rearrangement joins TRBV23-1 to TRBJ2-1, with TRBD1 matching over 9 bases. TRBV23-1 is treated as an ORF (open reading frame) with a function not yet certain. The CDR3 is 14 amino acids. V shed 6 bases and J 6 bases; nucleotides not matched to a gene: 6. The CDR3 region is CASRRRDRVNEQFF. In nucleotides, the CDR3 is TGCGCCAGCAGACGTAGGGACAGGGTCAATGAGCAGTTCTTC.

Points on this clone: At one end, the junction sequence differs from germline, possibly due to a read error. J is TRBJ2-3 and V is TRBV7-7, with TRBD1 matching over 7 bases. This CDR3 comprises 16 residues. The germline gives CDR1 SSHAT, CDR2 FNYEAQ (reference sequence). The CDR3 coding sequence is TGTGCTAGCAGCTTAGGGTGGGGGCAGGGGGTCCATACGCAGTATTTT. Protein sequence: CASSLGWGQGVHTQYF.

The chain couples TRBV28 to TRBJ2-7; 13 bases are a match to TRBD2. V dropped 6 bases and J dropped 6; count of bases not matched to a gene: 5. This CDR3 has 14 amino acids. Germline loops: CDR1 MDHEN, CDR2 SYDVKM. The CDR3 DNA sequence: TGTGCCAGCAGCCTGGGACTAGCGGGGCTCGAGCAGTACTTC. Its translation is CASSLGLAGLEQYF.